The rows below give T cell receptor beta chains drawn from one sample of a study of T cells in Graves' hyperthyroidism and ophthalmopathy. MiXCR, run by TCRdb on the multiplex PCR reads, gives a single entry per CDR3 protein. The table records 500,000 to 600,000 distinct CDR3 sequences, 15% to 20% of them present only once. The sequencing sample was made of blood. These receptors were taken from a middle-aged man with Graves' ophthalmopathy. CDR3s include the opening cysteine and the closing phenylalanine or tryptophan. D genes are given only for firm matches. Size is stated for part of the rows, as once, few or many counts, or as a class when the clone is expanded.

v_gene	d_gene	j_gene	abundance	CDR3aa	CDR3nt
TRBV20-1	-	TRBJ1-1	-	CSAPDRLDAEAFF	TGCAGTGCTCCCGACAGACTGGACGCTGAAGCTTTCTTT
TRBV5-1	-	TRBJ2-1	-	CASRPWARPYNEQFF	TGCGCCAGCAGACCCTGGGCCAGGCCCTACAATGAGCAGTTCTTC
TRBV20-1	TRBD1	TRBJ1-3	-	CSASRTGSSGNTIYF	TGCAGTGCTAGCCGGACAGGAAGCTCTGGAAACACCATATATTTT
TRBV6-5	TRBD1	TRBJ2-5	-	CASSYWDRQETQYF	TGTGCCAGCAGTTACTGGGACAGGCAAGAGACCCAGTACTTC
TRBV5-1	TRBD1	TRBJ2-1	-	CASSPQGQLLEQFF	TGTGCCAGCAGCCCGCAGGGACAGCTATTAGAGCAGTTCTTC
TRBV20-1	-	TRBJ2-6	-	CSARERSSGANVLTF	TGCAGTGCTAGAGAGAGGAGCTCTGGGGCCAACGTCCTGACTTTC
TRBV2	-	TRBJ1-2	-	CASSEAWAHTPRVNYGYTF	TGTGCCAGCAGTGAAGCTTGGGCCCACACCCCACGGGTGAACTATGGCTACACCTTC
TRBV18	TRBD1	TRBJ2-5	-	CASSPTGVFQETQYF	TGTGCCAGCTCGCCAACAGGGGTCTTCCAAGAGACCCAGTACTTC
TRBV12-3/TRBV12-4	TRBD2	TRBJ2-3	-	CASRRGTSGSRDTQYF	TGTGCCAGCAGGCGCGGGACTAGCGGGAGTCGAGATACGCAGTATTTT
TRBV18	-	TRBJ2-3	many	CASSPPRDTQYF	TGTGCCAGCTCACCACCGAGGGATACGCAGTATTTT
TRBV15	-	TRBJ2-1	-	CATSRYGASYNEQFF	TGTGCCACCAGCAGGTACGGCGCCTCCTACAATGAGCAGTTCTTC
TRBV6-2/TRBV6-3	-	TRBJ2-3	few	CASSYPRLEGDTQYF	TGTGCCAGCAGTTACCCCCGACTCGAGGGAGATACGCAGTATTTT
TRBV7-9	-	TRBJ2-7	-	CASPGGRSYEQYF	TGTGCCAGCCCGGGGGGCCGATCCTACGAGCAGTACTTC
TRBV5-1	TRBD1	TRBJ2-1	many	CASSIYGTGVGNEQFF	TGCGCCAGCAGCATCTACGGGACAGGGGTGGGCAATGAGCAGTTCTTC
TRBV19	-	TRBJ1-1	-	CASSERTALGTEAFF	TGTGCCAGTAGTGAAAGGACGGCCTTGGGCACTGAAGCTTTCTTT
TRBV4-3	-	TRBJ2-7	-	CASSQADTRYEQYF	TGCGCCAGCAGCCAAGCGGACACGCGCTACGAGCAGTACTTC
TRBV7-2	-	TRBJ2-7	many	CASSYRAGQGSEQYF	TGTGCCAGCAGCTATAGGGCGGGACAAGGGTCCGAGCAGTACTTC
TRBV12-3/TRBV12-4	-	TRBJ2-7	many	CASRPTEGAGYEQYF	TGTGCCAGCAGGCCCACGGAGGGAGCCGGCTACGAGCAGTACTTC
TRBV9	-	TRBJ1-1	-	CASSVAPKGTEAFF	TGTGCCAGCAGCGTAGCACCAAAAGGCACTGAAGCTTTCTTT
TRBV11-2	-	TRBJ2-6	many	CASSPRQVGSGANVLTF	TGTGCCAGCAGCCCCAGACAGGTTGGATCTGGGGCCAACGTCCTGACTTTC
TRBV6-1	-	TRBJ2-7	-	CASSEAAYKQYF	TGTGCCAGCAGTGAAGCGGCGTACAAGCAGTACTTC
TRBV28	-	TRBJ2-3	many	CASSLSWGGDTQYF	TGTGCCAGCAGTTTGTCCTGGGGAGGAGATACGCAGTATTTT
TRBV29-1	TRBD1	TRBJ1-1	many	CSVGRGIEAFF	TGCAGCGTTGGCAGGGGGATTGAAGCTTTCTTT
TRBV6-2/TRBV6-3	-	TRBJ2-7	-	CASSYSPGDTSYEQYF	TGTGCCAGCAGTTACTCCCCGGGGGATACAAGCTACGAGCAGTACTTC
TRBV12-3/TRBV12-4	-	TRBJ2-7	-	CASSFSGRGEQYF	TGTGCCAGCAGTTTTTCGGGCCGGGGCGAGCAGTACTTC
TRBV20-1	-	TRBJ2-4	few	CSATRAGIGKNIQYF	TGCAGTGCTACGAGGGCGGGTATTGGCAAAAACATTCAGTACTTC
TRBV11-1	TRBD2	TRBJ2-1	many	CASSLAGTSGNHNEQFF	TGTGCCAGCAGCTTAGCAGGGACTAGCGGGAACCACAATGAGCAGTTCTTC
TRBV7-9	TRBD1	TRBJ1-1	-	CASSLPQGVKTEAFF	TGTGCCAGCAGCTTACCCCAGGGGGTAAAGACTGAAGCTTTCTTT
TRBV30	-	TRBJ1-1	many	CAWSDRVNEAFF	TGTGCCTGGAGTGACAGGGTCAATGAAGCTTTCTTT
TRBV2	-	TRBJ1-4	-	CASLYRQNEKLFF	TGTGCCAGCCTTTACCGGCAGAATGAAAAACTGTTTTTT
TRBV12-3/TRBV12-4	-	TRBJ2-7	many	CASSLNPRYEQYF	TGTGCCAGCAGTTTAAACCCCCGCTACGAGCAGTACTTC
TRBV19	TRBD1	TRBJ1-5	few	CASSQQGFQPQHF	TGTGCCAGTAGTCAACAGGGGTTTCAGCCCCAGCATTTT
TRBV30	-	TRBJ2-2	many	CAWTPPNTGELFF	TGTGCCTGGACCCCGCCGAACACCGGGGAGCTGTTTTTT
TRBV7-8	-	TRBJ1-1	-	CASSFSPTAIGTEAFF	TGTGCCAGCAGCTTTTCCCCGACAGCCATAGGTACTGAAGCTTTCTTT
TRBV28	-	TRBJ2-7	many	CASSINGRIYEQYF	TGTGCCAGCAGTATTAACGGACGGATTTACGAGCAGTACTTC
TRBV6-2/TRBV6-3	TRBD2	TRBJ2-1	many	CASSYSSGRTSVYNEQFF	TGTGCCAGCAGTTACAGCAGCGGTAGGACTAGCGTATACAATGAGCAGTTCTTC
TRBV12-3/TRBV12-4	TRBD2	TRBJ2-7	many	CASSPGTINGPFQYF	TGTGCCAGCAGTCCCGGGACTATCAATGGCCCTTTTCAGTACTTC
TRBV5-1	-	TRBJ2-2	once	CASSQLGGDGELFF	TGCGCCAGCAGTCAGTTGGGGGGCGACGGGGAGCTGTTTTTT
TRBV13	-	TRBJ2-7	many	CASSFQASYEQYF	TGTGCCAGCAGCTTCCAGGCATCCTACGAGCAGTACTTC
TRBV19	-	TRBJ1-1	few	CASSMGQGNTEAFF	TGTGCCAGTAGTATGGGGCAGGGGAACACTGAAGCTTTCTTT
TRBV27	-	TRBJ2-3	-	CASRYGISSTDTQYF	TGTGCCAGCAGGTACGGGATAAGTAGCACAGATACGCAGTATTTT
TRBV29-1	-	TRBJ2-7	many	CSVEKDGTYEQYF	TGCAGCGTTGAAAAGGACGGGACCTACGAGCAGTACTTC
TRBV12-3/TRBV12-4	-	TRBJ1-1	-	CASILMGGTEAFF	TGTGCCAGCATCTTAATGGGGGGGACTGAAGCTTTCTTT
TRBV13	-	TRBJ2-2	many	CASSLRGGPTGELFF	TGTGCCAGCAGCTTACGAGGGGGTCCAACCGGGGAGCTGTTTTTT